These 10 T cell receptor beta chains were all obtained from the same sample, sequenced in a study of identical twins. TCRdb recomputed calls from the 5' RACE reads with MiXCR, one row per CDR3 protein. Of around 290,000 distinct CDR3 sequences listed, 7.5% to 9.5% are singletons. The sample was also linked to a second study, of yellow fever vaccine responses in identical twins.

Sequences were obtained from CD8+ T cells sorted from blood. These receptors came from a woman aged 18-29 years in good health.

A few counts support this clonotype. The rearrangement links TRBV12-3 or TRBV12-4 to TRBJ2-1; the D gene is possibly TRBD1 (5 bases). This CDR3 is 13 amino acids long. V gave up 7 bases and J gave up 7 bases, with 14 bases separating them. CDR3 in DNA: TGTGCCAGCAAGGGGTTTGGTGATAATGAGCAGTTCTTC. This encodes CASKGFGDNEQFF.

This clonotype was seen ten or more times. V gene TRBV20-1 combines with J gene TRBJ2-1; 9 bases agree with TRBD2. The germline gives CDR1 DFQATT, CDR2 SNEGSKA (reference sequence). J lost 1 base, V lost 0 bases, and 10 bases had no gene match. This CDR3 has 18 amino acids. CDR3 residues: CSARDPPLAGYSYNEQFF. In DNA form, the CDR3 reads TGCAGTGCTAGAGATCCCCCTCTAGCGGGATATTCCTACAATGAGCAGTTCTTC.

The table lists this clonotype with many counts. The chain has TRBV6-1 and TRBJ2-7; 9 positions agree with TRBD2. CDR3 length equals 14 residues. Trimming cost V 9 bases and J 2 bases; bases outside gene matches: 8. Germline V gives CDR1 MNHNS, CDR2 SASEGT. DNA of the CDR3: TGTGCCAGTGCAAGGCGGGGGGGGGCCTACGAGCAGTACTTC. Protein sequence: CASARRGGAYEQYF.

In its sample, this clonotype was seen a few times. V is TRBV28 and J is TRBJ1-5; D call uncertain. Trimming cost V 3 bases and J 6 bases, with 21 bases left between them. Per germline, CDR1 MDHEN and CDR2 SYDVKM. The CDR3 is made up of 17 amino acids. The CDR3 DNA sequence: TGTGCCAGCAGTTTTTATGTGGATGGGATTTCGGGTCAGCCCCAGCATTTT. Residues: CASSFYVDGISGQPQHF.

This clonotype has a count of ten or more. The V gene is TRBV27, the J gene TRBJ2-3, with D uncertain. Deletions cut 4 bases from V and 1 base from J, with 9 bases between. The germline gives CDR1 MNHEY, CDR2 SMNVEV (reference sequence). The CDR3 has 14 amino acids. The CDR3 protein is CASSSHPGTDTQYF. CDR3 DNA sequence: TGTGCCAGCAGTTCCCACCCCGGCACAGATACGCAGTATTTT.

The chain couples TRBV20-1 to TRBJ2-7; D not resolved. Trimming shortened V by 0 bases and J by 2 bases, and 17 bases separated the two germline ends. Germline CDR1 DFQATT, CDR2 SNEGSKA (reference sequence). This CDR3 has 16 residues. In DNA, the CDR3 is TGCAGTGCTAGAGATCTTAGGCCAGAAGGAGCCTACGAGCAGTACTTC. Its translation is CSARDLRPEGAYEQYF.

In its sample, this clonotype was seen many times. The rearrangement joins TRBV5-6 to TRBJ2-2; 7 bases align to TRBD2. This CDR3 is 16 amino acids long. In germline, CDR1 is SGHDT, CDR2 YYEEEE. J lost 1 base, V lost 0 bases, and 3 bases had no gene match. In DNA, the CDR3 is TGTGCCAGCAGCTTGGCGGGAGGTCAGAACACCGGGGAGCTGTTTTTT. This translates into CASSLAGGQNTGELFF.

This clonotype appeared many times. The CDR3 sequence: CASSLPGLADREQFF. As DNA, the CDR3 is TGTGCCAGCAGCTTACCGGGACTAGCGGACCGTGAGCAGTTCTTC. The chain employs TRBV11-2 and TRBJ2-1; 11 nucleotides align to TRBD2. After removal of 2 bases from V and 9 bases from J, the junction contained 6 bases not matched to a gene. CDR3 length equals 15 residues. CDR1 and CDR2 (germline): SGHAT, FQNNGV.

The table lists this clonotype with many counts. This sequence joins TRBV27 and TRBJ2-7; TRBD1 might be the D (6 bases). This CDR3 is built from 14 residues. The germline V gene has CDR1 MNHEY and CDR2 SMNVEV (reference sequence). V was shortened by 8 bases and J by 0 bases, with 14 bases between the two germline ends. The CDR3 spells CASGGRGLSYEQYF. CDR3 coding DNA: TGTGCCAGCGGGGGCAGGGGCCTCTCCTACGAGCAGTACTTC.

The rearrangement joins TRBV30 to TRBJ2-2; D is tentatively TRBD1 or TRBD2 (5 bases each). V gave up 4 bases and J gave up 0 bases, with 9 bases separating them. The CDR3 totals 14 residues. Germline V CDR1 and CDR2: GTSNPN, SVGIG (reference sequence). The CDR3 sequence is CAWNGAPNTGELFF. The CDR3, as DNA: TGTGCCTGGAACGGGGCCCCGAACACCGGGGAGCTGTTTTTT.